What follows is one T cell receptor (beta chain) and its context. At least ten counts were recorded for this clonotype. Its antigen has not been determined. No quality values exist for individual bases; no much larger clone is one base distant. Sequencing instrument: Illumina HiSeq 1500. The public sequencing data were trimmed at Q25 with fastp and processed into clonotypes with MiXCR by TCRdb, which kept only in-frame beta chains. Entries that share a CDR3 protein sequence are merged under the most common genes and DNA. This sample is represented by about 130,000 distinct CDR3 sequences; about 10% of them were singletons. In total, the top ten clones hold about 9.5% of the sample. As encoded in the germline V gene (reference sequence), CDR1 is LNHDA while CDR2 is SQIVND. From the cysteine through the phenylalanine, the CDR3 covers 14 amino acids. The only DNA kept is the CDR3, 42 bases in frame from the first base. Deletion took 4 bases off V and 3 bases off J, with a span of 12 bases between the germline ends.

This entry comes from a study of T cell repertoires in cytomegalovirus infection (dated by TCRdb to the late 2010s). The study in broad terms: Because public TCR beta signatures pointed to carriage of CMV infection together with the matching HLA type, the HLA type of each donor mattered for the analysis. Broad study findings and their caveats: Cumulative frequency of public TCR beta family members discriminated carriers of CMV infection plus the relevant HLA type in this cohort and an independent roughly 320-donor cohort. In the ex vivo response, HLA-C-restricted CMV-specific TCR beta clonotypes were dominant, and in two of eight donors the single most frequent clonotype came from this HLA-C-restricted group.

The chain joins TRBV19 to TRBJ1-1, with a tentative D gene TRBD1 over 5 matching bases. This TCR came from a human donor in good health (CMV status not recorded). Some clones in this sample may be carry-over from other donors' samples. Input material: PBMCs. This receptor carries the CDR3 CASSRDQGYTEAFF. The DNA sequence follows: TGTGCCAGTAGTAGGGACCAGGGCTACACTGAAGCTTTCTTT.